The 10 T cell receptor beta chains reported below all come from one sample, sequenced in a study of CD8+CD57+ T cells in acquired aplastic anemia. Patients who underwent sequencing had shown CD8+CD57+ cell expansion by flow cytometry. Genomic DNA, serving as template, underwent TCR beta VDJ and CDR3 profiling. TCRdb reprocessed the reads with MiXCR, giving one entry per CDR3 protein. Here the sample spans about 200,000 distinct CDR3 sequences, roughly 60% being singletons. Sequencing was done on a sample of sorted CD4+, CD8+, or CD8+CD57+ T cells (not recorded which) from PBMCs. These receptors all come from a human donor with aplastic anemia.

This chain connects TRBV11-2 to TRBJ1-1; maybe TRBD1 (5 bases). V lost 0 bases and J 6 bases, leaving 8 bases between the germline ends. This CDR3 has 13 residues. From germline, CDR1 is SGHAT and CDR2 FQNNGV. The CDR3 DNA reads TGTGCCAGCAGCTTAGACAGGGAGGCTGAAGCTTTCTTT. Protein product: CASSLDREAEAFF.

The rearrangement joins TRBV7-7 to TRBJ2-2; unclear D gene. Trimming stripped 5 bases from V and 6 bases from J, with 13 bases between. CDR1 and CDR2 (germline): SSHAT, FNYEAQ (reference sequence). This CDR3 has 14 residues. CDR3 sequence: CASSPGDAAGELFF. The CDR3, as DNA: TGTGCCAGCAGCCCTGGTGACGCCGCCGGGGAGCTGTTTTTT.

The chain recombines TRBV2 with TRBJ2-1, with 12 bases aligning to TRBD2. The CDR3 length is 16 residues. The germline V gene encodes CDR1 SNHLY and CDR2 FYNNEI. Trimming cost V 7 bases and J 5 bases; bases outside gene matches: 9. CDR3 bases: TGTGCCAGCATCCCCAGGACTAGCGGGATTGACAATGAGCAGTTCTTC. The encoded protein is CASIPRTSGIDNEQFF.

In its sample, this clonotype was seen many times. The chain combines TRBV20-1 with TRBJ1-2; 7 nucleotides agree with TRBD1. Germline V gene lookup returns CDR1 DFQATT and CDR2 SNEGSKA (reference sequence). J lost 6 bases, V lost 0 bases, and 13 bases had no gene match. The CDR3 totals 16 residues. The CDR3 reads CSAREPKTGFWDGYTF. The DNA of the CDR3 is TGCAGTGCTAGAGAACCCAAGACAGGGTTTTGGGATGGCTACACCTTC.

The CDR3 coding sequence is TGTGCCATCAGCGCCCGCGAACCTAGCTCCTACAATGAGCAGTTCTTC. Amino acid sequence: CAISAREPSSYNEQFF. This chain uses TRBV10-3 with TRBJ2-1; D remains unclear. CDR1 and CDR2 (germline): ENHRY, SYGVKD. V lost 6 bases and J 0 bases, leaving 15 bases between the germline ends. The CDR3 is made up of 16 amino acids.

V gene TRBV20-1 combines with J gene TRBJ2-1; D uncertain. CDR1 and CDR2 (germline): DFQATT, SNEGSKA (reference sequence). CDR3 size: 15 residues. V lost 3 bases to trimming and J lost 6 bases, with 18 bases between them. CDR3 nucleotides: TGCAGTGCTAGTTACCCGGGCCCCCCGTCCAATGAGCAGTTCTTC. Protein sequence: CSASYPGPPSNEQFF.

This clonotype turned up a few times. V gene TRBV10-3 combines with J gene TRBJ2-3; weak D call: TRBD2 (6 bases). There are 15 residues in the CDR3. Germline V gene lookup returns CDR1 ENHRY and CDR2 SYGVKD. Trimming cost V 7 bases and J 5 bases, with 19 bases left between them. The CDR3, as DNA: TGTGCCATCATTGACATACTTCCGGGACTAGATACGCAGTATTTT. As protein: CAIIDILPGLDTQYF.

The gene calls are TRBV11-2 and TRBJ1-2, with a weak D call TRBD1 (6 bases). The length of the CDR3 is 15 residues. Germline V CDR1 and CDR2: SGHAT, FQNNGV. Trimming took off 0 bases at V and 6 bases at J, with 14 bases between the two ends. The CDR3 DNA reads as TGTGCCAGCAGCTTAGAAGCAGGGGCGTCCAATGGCTACACCTTC. Residues: CASSLEAGASNGYTF.

This clonotype was detected only once. The CDR3 protein is CASSAYFLANNEQFF. CDR3 DNA: TGTGCCAGCAGCGCCTATTTCCTAGCGAACAATGAGCAGTTCTTC. The chain is built from TRBV9 and TRBJ2-1, with D possibly TRBD2 on 6 matching bases. V lost 3 bases and J lost 5, with 15 bases in between. This CDR3 region has 15 residues. Per germline, CDR1 SGDLS and CDR2 YYNGEE.

In this sample, this clonotype turned up once. V is TRBV4-1 and J is TRBJ2-5; D is perhaps TRBD2 (5 bases). Trimming took off 0 bases at V and 5 bases at J, with 19 bases between the two ends. Germline V lookup: CDR1 MGHRA, CDR2 YSYEKL. The CDR3 is 17 residues long. The CDR3, as DNA: TGCGCCAGCAGCCAAGAAGGATCCCTAGCCTCTGCGGAGACCCAGTACTTC. Amino acids: CASSQEGSLASAETQYF.